One and the same sample provided the 27 T cell receptor beta chains below, sequenced in a study of blood T cell repertoires in COVID-19 (dated by TCRdb to about 2020). Library construction relied on the immunoSEQ multiplex PCR assay. TCRdb took this table from immuneACCESS and kept in-frame rearrangements with V and J called. Such tables lack part of the clones; where checked against another copy, unresolved V genes explain under half of the gap, and the rest is unexplained. This sample is represented by some 99,000 clones; approximately 80% of them were singletons. Of the sample, roughly 8.2% falls within the top ten clones. The sequencing input was peripheral blood. Source of these receptors: a woman over 75 with active or convalescent COVID-19.

This chain uses TRBV4-1 with TRBJ2-7; 7 positions match TRBD2. This CDR3 has 13 amino acids. V dropped 4 bases and J dropped 9; count of bases not matched to a gene: 9. Looked up from germline, CDR1 is MGHRA and CDR2 is YSYEKL. This chain's CDR3 is CASSRQGGLGQYF. The CDR3 region has the DNA TGCGCCAGCAGCCGGCAGGGAGGGCTAGGGCAGTACTTC.

As DNA, the CDR3 is TGTGCCAGTAGTAAGCCGGGACAGACCTACGAGCAGTACTTC. Its protein is CASSKPGQTYEQYF. The chain has TRBV19 and TRBJ2-7; TRBD1 agrees at 7 bases. The junction had 5 bases not matched to a gene; V was cut back by 4 bases and J by 2 bases. The CDR3 has 14 residues. Germline assignment: CDR1 LNHDA and CDR2 SQIVND (reference sequence).

The chain has TRBV10-3 and TRBJ2-7, with 7 bases matching TRBD1. CDR1 is ENHRY, CDR2 SYGVKD, per germline. The trim removed 4 bases at V and 2 bases at J, leaving 11 bases unmatched. CDR3 size: 16 residues. The CDR3 DNA sequence: TGTGCCATCAGTGCGTCCGGACAGGACCTTACCTACGAGCAGTACTTC. Translated: CAISASGQDLTYEQYF.

The chain has TRBV7-9 and TRBJ2-7; D is perhaps TRBD2 (5 bases). V lost 6 bases to trimming and J lost 1 base, with 13 bases between them. Germline V gives CDR1 SEHNR, CDR2 FQNEAQ (reference sequence). The length of the CDR3 is 14 residues. Here the CDR3 reads CASSSGGASYEQYF. The DNA for the CDR3 is TGTGCCAGCAGTTCTGGAGGAGCGTCCTACGAGCAGTACTTC.

The chain uses TRBV19 and TRBJ1-4; D might be TRBD1 (6 bases). Trimming took 6 bases from V and 7 from J, leaving 15 bases between them. CDR1 and CDR2 (germline): LNHDA, SQIVND (reference sequence). The CDR3 runs to 14 residues. The chain's CDR3 is CASSVDRWSEKLFF. As DNA, the CDR3 is TGTGCCAGTAGCGTTGACAGGTGGAGTGAAAAACTGTTTTTT.

This clone was counted between two and nine times. The chain couples TRBV18 to TRBJ2-7, with a weak D call TRBD1 (6 bases). CDR3 length: 14 amino acids. Germline V CDR1 and CDR2: KGHSH, LQKENI. V was trimmed by 1 base and J by 1 base, leaving 8 bases between them. The CDR3 protein is CASSPLRGSYEQYF. The DNA for the CDR3 is TGTGCCAGCTCACCACTCAGGGGTTCCTACGAGCAGTACTTC.

V gene TRBV7-9 combines with J gene TRBJ1-2; 7 bases fit TRBD1. This CDR3 has 13 residues. The germline V gene encodes CDR1 SEHNR and CDR2 FQNEAQ (reference sequence). V shed 4 bases and J 8 bases; nucleotides not matched to a gene: 7. Written as DNA, the CDR3 is TGTGCCAGCAGCTCTACGACAGGGTCCGGCTACACCTTC. It is translated as CASSSTTGSGYTF.

This rearrangement joins TRBV7-9 to TRBJ1-1; no firm D call. Germline V gene lookup returns CDR1 SEHNR and CDR2 FQNEAQ (reference sequence). The CDR3 covers 14 residues. The germline V and J ends were trimmed by 5 bases and 3 bases, with 13 bases remaining between them. The CDR3 is CASSPQLGHTEAFF. The CDR3 nucleotides read TGTGCCAGCAGCCCTCAGTTGGGCCACACTGAAGCTTTCTTT. Drawing the rest from reference TRBV7-9 and TRBJ1-1, the complete variable domain is DTGVSQNPRHKITKRGQNVTFRCDPISEHNRLYWYRQTLGQGPEFLTYFQNEAQLEKSRLLSDRFSAERPKGSFSTLEIQRTEQGDSAMYLCASSPQLGHTEAFFGQGTRLTVV.

The chain is built from TRBV28 and TRBJ1-1, with D possibly TRBD1 on 5 matching bases. Germline CDR1 MDHEN, CDR2 SYDVKM. Trimming took off 7 bases at V and 1 base at J, with 16 bases between the two ends. CDR3 size: 15 residues. The CDR3 DNA reads as TGTGCCAGCACCCTGGGGTCGGGGGGGAACACTGAAGCTTTCTTT. It translates to CASTLGSGGNTEAFF.

The J gene is TRBJ2-2, the V gene TRBV3-1 (or the pseudogene TRBV3-2); 7 positions match TRBD1. The CDR3 has 15 amino acids. V shed 3 bases, J shed 4 bases, and the junction held 5 bases outside the gene matches. CDR1 LGHDT and CDR2 YNNKEL come from the germline V gene (reference sequence). The CDR3 DNA reads TGTGCCAGCAGCCATCGACAGGGAACCACCGGGGAGCTGTTTTTT. It specifies CASSHRQGTTGELFF.

This CDR3 reads CASSFGLGAREQYF. The CDR3 nucleotides are TGTGCCAGCAGTTTTGGTCTGGGTGCGCGGGAGCAGTACTTC. The chain joins TRBV28 to TRBJ2-7; D is uncertain. Germline CDR1 MDHEN, CDR2 SYDVKM. This CDR3 has 14 amino acids. V lost 3 bases and J lost 7, with 16 bases in between.

This sequence joins TRBV29-1 and TRBJ2-7, with D possibly matching TRBD1 (5 bases). Per the germline V gene, CDR1 is SQVTM and CDR2 is ANQGSEA. The CDR3 has 11 amino acids. Trimming took off 4 bases at V and 2 bases at J, with 6 bases between the two ends. The CDR3 protein is CSVGQTYEQYF. As DNA, the CDR3 is TGCAGCGTTGGACAGACCTACGAGCAGTACTTC.

This clone has just a few counts. V gene TRBV19 combines with J gene TRBJ2-5; 11 nucleotides line up with TRBD1. Trimming removed 4 bases from V and 2 bases from J; junction bases left unmatched: 3. From germline, CDR1 is LNHDA and CDR2 SQIVND (reference sequence). This CDR3 is 15 amino acids long. This CDR3 is CASSTGTGGQETQYF. The CDR3 nucleotides are TGTGCCAGTAGTACCGGGACAGGGGGTCAAGAGACCCAGTACTTC.

The chain couples TRBV7-2 to TRBJ2-1, with D possibly TRBD2 on 6 matching bases. Germline loops: CDR1 SGHTA, CDR2 FQGNSA. V was cut by 5 bases and J by 0 bases, with 11 bases left in between. The CDR3 covers 15 residues. Here the CDR3 reads CASSASSDSYNEQFF. CDR3 sequence (DNA): TGTGCCAGCAGCGCCTCTAGCGACTCCTACAATGAGCAGTTCTTC.

This clone was picked up one time. V usage is TRBV7-8 and J usage is TRBJ1-6, with TRBD1 matching over 10 bases. The V segment lost 5 bases and the J segment 0 bases; nucleotides outside the gene matches: 7. The germline CDR1 and CDR2 sequences are SGHVS and FQNEAQ. This CDR3 has 18 residues. This CDR3 is CASSPRDRGVSYNSPLHF. The CDR3, as DNA: TGTGCCAGCAGCCCCAGGGACAGGGGAGTCTCCTATAATTCACCCCTCCACTTT.

V is TRBV6-5 and J is TRBJ2-1; unclear D gene. The CDR3 is 13 residues long. The germline V gene has CDR1 MNHEY and CDR2 SVGAGI. V was cut by 5 bases and J by 6 bases, with 11 bases left in between. CDR3 nucleotide sequence: TGTGCCAGCAGTAAGCCCTCGGGCAATGAGCAGTTCTTC. Translation gives CASSKPSGNEQFF.

The gene calls are TRBV10-1 and TRBJ2-2; maybe TRBD1 (5 bases). From germline, CDR1 is WNHNN and CDR2 SYGVQD (reference sequence). Trimming took off 0 bases at V and 4 bases at J, with 9 bases between the two ends. This CDR3 is 15 amino acids long. Here the CDR3 DNA reads TGCGCCAGCAGTGAGTCGGGGCGCGGCACCGGGGAGCTGTTTTTT. Translating it yields CASSESGRGTGELFF.

The V gene is TRBV5-1, the J gene TRBJ1-5, with a possible D match to TRBD1 (5 bases). Deletions cut 2 bases from V and 6 bases from J, with 12 bases between. The CDR3 sequence is 14 residues long. The germline gives CDR1 SGHRS, CDR2 YFSETQ. In nucleotides, the CDR3 is TGCGCCAGCAGCTTTGGGGGAGGCAGTCAGCCCCAGCATTTT. Its translation: CASSFGGGSQPQHF. The entire variable domain, with the rest obtained from reference TRBV5-1 and TRBJ1-5, is as follows: KAGVTQTPRYLIKTRGQQVTLSCSPISGHRSVSWYQQTPGQGLQFLFEYFSETQRNKGNFPGRFSGRQFSNSRSEMNVSTLELGDSALYLCASSFGGGSQPQHFGDGTRLSIL.

The genes are TRBV28 and TRBJ2-7; TRBD1 aligns across 8 bases. CDR3 length equals 14 residues. Germline CDR1 and CDR2: MDHEN and SYDVKM. J lost 4 bases, V lost 7 bases, and 9 bases had no gene match. The CDR3 spells CASIPGQGEYEQYF. Here the CDR3 DNA reads TGTGCCAGCATCCCCGGACAGGGAGAGTACGAGCAGTACTTC.

The rearrangement joins TRBV4-2 to TRBJ2-7, with 9 bases identical to TRBD2. V gave up 0 bases and J gave up 4 bases; unmatched junction bases: 13. This CDR3 comprises 18 residues. Germline assignment: CDR1 LGHNA and CDR2 YNFKEQ. The CDR3, as DNA: TGTGCCAGCAGCCAAGAGTGGGGCGGTAGCGGGAGTTCTTACGAGCAGTACTTC. Translated, it gives CASSQEWGGSGSSYEQYF.

CDR3 nucleotide sequence: TGTGCCAGCAGTTCAGGTTTTCCGACCTACAATGAGCAGTTCTTC. Protein sequence: CASSSGFPTYNEQFF. The chain uses TRBV27 and TRBJ2-1; no clear D. CDR1 is MNHEY, CDR2 SMNVEV, per germline (reference sequence). V was trimmed by 4 bases and J by 2 bases, leaving 12 bases between them. The CDR3 totals 15 residues.

This chain connects TRBV11-2 to TRBJ2-7; D might be TRBD1 (5 bases). The CDR3 sequence is 11 residues long. Trimming pared 4 bases from V and 12 bases from J, leaving 13 bases between. Germline-derived CDR1 and CDR2 are SGHAT and FQNNGV. CDR3 sequence: CASSYAAGPYF. The CDR3 region has the DNA TGTGCCAGCAGCTACGCGGCAGGGCCGTACTTC.

The chain links TRBV3-1 (or the pseudogene TRBV3-2) to TRBJ1-6; D gene unclear. The CDR3 covers 14 residues. The germline gives CDR1 LGHDT, CDR2 YNNKEL (reference sequence). Trimming pared 1 base from V and 7 bases from J, leaving 8 bases between. CDR3 sequence (DNA): TGTGCCAGCAGCCAAGGAGGGCGGAATTCACCCCTCCACTTT. Encoded protein: CASSQGGRNSPLHF.

The J gene is TRBJ2-1, the V gene TRBV2; D perhaps matches TRBD2 (6 bases). The CDR3 is 14 amino acids. Deletions cut 4 bases from V and 3 bases from J, with 10 bases between. Germline-derived CDR1 and CDR2 are SNHLY and FYNNEI. This CDR3 reads CASSVRDGYNEQFF. The CDR3 DNA is TGTGCCAGCAGTGTGCGGGACGGCTACAATGAGCAGTTCTTC.

V gene TRBV18 combines with J gene TRBJ2-5; D perhaps matches TRBD1 (7 bases). V shed 2 bases and J shed 1 base, with 17 bases lying between them. Per germline, CDR1 KGHSH and CDR2 LQKENI. The CDR3 has 17 residues. The CDR3 protein is CASSPKVTRGLQETQYF. DNA for the CDR3: TGTGCCAGCTCACCAAAGGTGACTAGGGGGCTCCAAGAGACCCAGTACTTC.

The CDR3 sequence is CASSKEGGGYTF. For the CDR3, the DNA is TGTGCCAGCAGCAAAGAAGGAGGTGGCTACACCTTC. The chain combines TRBV21-1 with TRBJ1-2. TRBV21-1 is described as a pseudogene. The CDR3 spans 12 residues.

The rearrangement joins TRBV15 to TRBJ1-2, with a possible D match to TRBD1 (6 bases). Trimming removed 5 bases from V and 8 bases from J, with 15 bases in between. CDR1 and CDR2 from the germline V gene are LNHNV and YYDKDF (reference sequence). The CDR3 totals 13 residues. The CDR3 sequence is CATSPRGALGYTF. The DNA of the CDR3 is TGTGCCACCAGCCCCCGGGGGGCCCTGGGCTACACCTTC.